The clone carrying this TCR beta chain was seen only once. This entry belongs to a study of blood T cell repertoires in COVID-19. Clones were read by immunoSEQ multiplex PCR, and TCRdb kept only the in-frame ones, dropping some. The sample includes 100,000 to 150,000 clones, approximately 90% seen only once; the top ten take less than 4.5%. J lost 6 bases, V lost 5 bases, and 6 bases had no gene match. CDR3 size: 13 residues. Germline values: CDR1 SEHNR, CDR2 FQNEAQ (reference sequence). Sequenced: peripheral blood. The receptor was derived from a man between 60 and 75 years old with COVID-19, enrolled during active disease. The rearrangement links TRBV7-9 to TRBJ1-1; TRBD1 matches at 7 bases. For the CDR3, the DNA is TGTGCCAGCAGCCATGACAGGGCCTCTGAAGCTTTCTTT. Its translation is CASSHDRASEAFF.